These T cell receptor beta chains were read from a single sample in a study of control samples from healthy donors and cancer patients. The repertoire was sequenced with immunoSEQ multiplex PCR; TCRdb's copy has only in-frame clones and lacks some. The table has about 160,000 clones, roughly 90% seen once; the top ten hold around 12%. The specimen was blood. Receptors were obtained from a man younger than 40 in good health. The CDR3 runs from the conserved cysteine through the conserved F or W. D genes are given only for firm matches. Clone size, where shown, is once, few, many, or a class for clones that have expanded.

D | size | J | V | DNA | CDR3
NA | NA | TRBJ1-3 | TRBV28 | TGTGCCAGCAAGAGGCATCGAATTTCGGTTTTAGACACCATATATTTT | CASKRHRISVLDTIYF
NA | NA | TRBJ1-2 | TRBV11-2 | TGTGCCAGCAGCTTACAGGCGACGGCCGGGTATGGCTACACCTTC | CASSLQATAGYGYTF
TRBD1 | NA | TRBJ1-5 | TRBV6-4 | TGTGCCAGCAGCCGGGACAGCCTTTCGACCCAGCATTTT | CASSRDSLSTQHF
NA | NA | TRBJ2-7 | TRBV6-5 | TGTGCCAGCAGTCCCTCTGACAGGAGGGACGAGCAGTACTTC | CASSPSDRRDEQYF
TRBD2 | NA | TRBJ2-1 | TRBV19 | TGTGCCAGCCGGACTAGCGGGACCCCTAGATGGGATGGGAATGAGCAGTTCTTC | CASRTSGTPRWDGNEQFF
NA | NA | TRBJ2-7 | TRBV18 | TGTGCCAGCTCACCAGGAGGGGTTTCCTACGAGCAGTACTTC | CASSPGGVSYEQYF
NA | NA | TRBJ1-6 | TRBV4-2 | TGTGCCAGCAGCCAAGACCGGAACTCCTATAATTCACCCCTCCACTTT | CASSQDRNSYNSPLHF
NA | NA | TRBJ1-1 | TRBV2 | TGTGCCAGGACGGACAGCTCGAACACTGAAGCTTTCTTT | CARTDSSNTEAFF
TRBD1 | NA | TRBJ1-1 | TRBV19 | TGTGCCAGTAGAAAAGGGGAGACAGGGGAAGCTTTCTTT | CASRKGETGEAFF
NA | NA | TRBJ1-1 | TRBV19 | TGTGCCAGCTGGAACTCCTGGTATGCGACGAACACTGAAGCTTTCTTT | CASWNSWYATNTEAFF
NA | NA | TRBJ1-4 | TRBV25-1 | TGTGCCAGCAGTGGACAGGTGGAGCGAAAACTGTTTTTT | CASSGQVERKLFF
NA | NA | TRBJ1-4 | TRBV5-6 | TGTGCCAGCAGTCCGACAGGCCCCTATGAAAAACTGTTTTTT | CASSPTGPYEKLFF
TRBD1 | NA | TRBJ2-2 | TRBV24-1 | TGTGCCACCAGTCAGATTCAGGGGGCGGACGGCGGGGAGCTGTTTTTT | CATSQIQGADGGELFF
TRBD2 | NA | TRBJ2-7 | TRBV9 | TGTGCCAGCAGCCCATTTAGCGGGTCCTACGAGCAGTACTTC | CASSPFSGSYEQYF
NA | NA | TRBJ1-3 | TRBV3-1/TRBV3-2 | TGTGCCAGCAGCCAAAGCGAGAGTGGAAACACCATATATTTT | CASSQSESGNTIYF
TRBD2 | NA | TRBJ2-7 | TRBV11-3 | TGTGCCAGCAGCCAATCTGGACTAGCCTACGAGCAGTACTTC | CASSQSGLAYEQYF
NA | NA | TRBJ2-3 | TRBV19 | TGTGCCAGTAGTATAAGGGGAACAGGAGTCGTTGGTGGCACAGATACGCAGTATTTT | CASSIRGTGVVGGTDTQYF
NA | NA | TRBJ1-1 | TRBV7-9 | TGTGCCAGCAGCTTACTCGGCCCTGAAGCTTTCTTT | CASSLLGPEAFF
TRBD1 | NA | TRBJ1-5 | TRBV28 | TGTGCCAGCAGTCCCCAGGGGGGACAGGGTTTTTTGAATCAGCCCCAGCATTTT | CASSPQGGQGFLNQPQHF
TRBD2 | NA | TRBJ2-1 | TRBV29-1 | TGCAGCGTCATCGGGGAGACTAGCGGGAGATTGGTTGAGCAGTTCTTC | CSVIGETSGRLVEQFF
NA | few | TRBJ1-3 | TRBV7-9 | TGTGCCAGCAGCTTATCCACCGGAAACACCATATATTTT | CASSLSTGNTIYF
TRBD1 | NA | TRBJ2-1 | TRBV5-5 | TGTGCCAGCAGCTTGGTTTGGACAGGGGCCTACAATGAGCAGTTCTTC | CASSLVWTGAYNEQFF
NA | NA | TRBJ1-2 | TRBV29-1 | TGCAGCGACAGGGACCTGTATGGCTACACCTTC | CSDRDLYGYTF
NA | NA | TRBJ2-2 | TRBV6-5 | TGTGCCAGCAGACTCGAGAGGGGGTCCACCGGGGAGCTGTTTTTT | CASRLERGSTGELFF
TRBD1 | NA | TRBJ1-5 | TRBV2 | TGTGCCAGCAAGACAGGGAACGATGGTCAGCCCCAGCATTTT | CASKTGNDGQPQHF
NA | NA | TRBJ2-2 | TRBV13 | TGTGCCGCTACTCGTTCGGGGGAGTACACCGGGGAGCTGTTTTTT | CAATRSGEYTGELFF
NA | NA | TRBJ2-7 | TRBV2 | TGTGCCAGCATTGGACGGGCGTACGAGCAGTACTTC | CASIGRAYEQYF
TRBD1 | NA | TRBJ2-5 | TRBV3-1/TRBV3-2 | TGTGCCAGCAGCGGACAGGGGGCTCTCCAAGAGACCCAGTACTTC | CASSGQGALQETQYF
TRBD1 | NA | TRBJ1-5 | TRBV19 | TGTGCCACAGGACAGGGATATTTTTATAGCAATCAGCCCCAGCATTTT | CATGQGYFYSNQPQHF
NA | NA | TRBJ1-5 | TRBV7-8 | TGTGCCAGCAGCCTAGTAGGGACTCCTAGCAATCAGCCCCAGCATTTT | CASSLVGTPSNQPQHF
NA | NA | TRBJ1-4 | TRBV11-2 | TGTGCCAGCAGCTTAGGGGGCTCGGATGAAAAACTGTTTTTT | CASSLGGSDEKLFF
NA | once | TRBJ1-5 | TRBV6-5 | TGTGCCAGCGAGGGGGGCGCTAATAGCAATCAGCCCCAGCATTTT | CASEGGANSNQPQHF